This is a list of T cell receptor beta chains from one sample in a study of cytomegalovirus exposure and HLA in healthy donors. TCRdb keeps only in-frame clones here, not all; method: immunoSEQ multiplex PCR. The sample gives roughly 120,000 clones, 9% to 10% of which show up once; less than 4% is in the top ten. Input material: PBMCs. All receptors come from a man aged 25 to 45 in good health and CMV-seronegative. The CDR3 runs from the conserved cysteine through the conserved F or W. Each record gives: clone size, V gene, D gene, J gene, CDR3 DNA, CDR3 protein. A D gene is named only where the DNA matches it firmly. Expanded clones get a size class; other rows say once, few or many, or leave the size out.

clone size: few
V gene: TRBV4-1
D gene: TRBD1
J gene: TRBJ2-7
CDR3 DNA: TGCGCCAGCAGCCTGGGACAGGGGACGGCCGAGCAGTACTTC
CDR3 protein: CASSLGQGTAEQYF

clone size: few
V gene: TRBV27
D gene: .
J gene: TRBJ2-2
CDR3 DNA: TGTGCCAGCAGTTTATTCGGGAGCGGAAACGCGAACACCGGGGAGCTGTTTTTT
CDR3 protein: CASSLFGSGNANTGELFF

clone size: few
V gene: TRBV10-3
D gene: .
J gene: TRBJ2-2
CDR3 DNA: TGTGCCATCAGTGAGTGGGCTGGAAACACCGGGGAGCTGTTTTTT
CDR3 protein: CAISEWAGNTGELFF

clone size: few
V gene: TRBV11-1
D gene: .
J gene: TRBJ2-5
CDR3 DNA: TGTGCCAGCAGCTCCTCGCAACTCGGGGAGACCCAGTACTTC
CDR3 protein: CASSSSQLGETQYF

clone size: few
V gene: TRBV7-2
D gene: TRBD1
J gene: TRBJ2-5
CDR3 DNA: TGTGCCAGCAGCTTAGCGGGACAGGGGATCCAAGAGACCCAGTACTTC
CDR3 protein: CASSLAGQGIQETQYF

clone size: .
V gene: TRBV5-6
D gene: .
J gene: TRBJ2-3
CDR3 DNA: TGTGCCAGCAGCTTGGGTGTAGGGGGCACAGATACGCAGTATTTT
CDR3 protein: CASSLGVGGTDTQYF

clone size: few
V gene: TRBV30
D gene: .
J gene: TRBJ1-1
CDR3 DNA: TGTGCCTGGAGGGAGGGGAGCGCTGAAGCTTTCTTT
CDR3 protein: CAWREGSAEAFF

clone size: .
V gene: TRBV6-5
D gene: .
J gene: TRBJ1-5
CDR3 DNA: TGTGCCAGCAGGGCGGTAGGTGATAGCAATCAGCCCCAGCATTTT
CDR3 protein: CASRAVGDSNQPQHF

clone size: .
V gene: TRBV5-1
D gene: TRBD1
J gene: TRBJ1-2
CDR3 DNA: TGCGCCAGCAGCTCCGGGACAGGGAGGGATGGCTACACCTTC
CDR3 protein: CASSSGTGRDGYTF

clone size: few
V gene: TRBV10-2
D gene: TRBD2
J gene: TRBJ2-3
CDR3 DNA: TGCGCCAGCAGGCAGGGACTAGCGGGGGGGCCAGATACGCAGTATTTT
CDR3 protein: CASRQGLAGGPDTQYF

clone size: .
V gene: TRBV6-5
D gene: TRBD2
J gene: TRBJ2-7
CDR3 DNA: TGTGCCAGCAGTTCCCAGCGGGGGCAAACCTACGAGCAGTACTTC
CDR3 protein: CASSSQRGQTYEQYF

clone size: .
V gene: TRBV5-1
D gene: TRBD1
J gene: TRBJ1-2
CDR3 DNA: TGCGCCAGCAGCTTGGGGACAGGGGCCTATGGCTACACCTTC
CDR3 protein: CASSLGTGAYGYTF

clone size: few
V gene: TRBV11-2
D gene: .
J gene: TRBJ2-3
CDR3 DNA: TGTGCCAGCAGCTTAGCCGCCGGGGGTCTGTCAGATACGCAGTATTTT
CDR3 protein: CASSLAAGGLSDTQYF

clone size: few
V gene: TRBV5-1
D gene: TRBD2
J gene: TRBJ2-7
CDR3 DNA: TGCGCCAGCAGCGGCTCGGGAGGGTACGAGCAGTACTTC
CDR3 protein: CASSGSGGYEQYF

clone size: few
V gene: TRBV7-2
D gene: TRBD1
J gene: TRBJ1-2
CDR3 DNA: TGTGCCAGCAGCTTAGGGACAGGGGGATTAAACTATGGCTACACCTTC
CDR3 protein: CASSLGTGGLNYGYTF

clone size: few
V gene: TRBV9
D gene: TRBD1
J gene: TRBJ1-1
CDR3 DNA: TGTGCCAGCAGCCCATGGACAGGGGGCCAGACTGAAGCTTTCTTT
CDR3 protein: CASSPWTGGQTEAFF

clone size: .
V gene: TRBV18
D gene: TRBD1
J gene: TRBJ1-1
CDR3 DNA: TGTGCCAGCTCACCACGACAGGGGGACACTGAAGCTTTCTTT
CDR3 protein: CASSPRQGDTEAFF

clone size: .
V gene: TRBV27
D gene: .
J gene: TRBJ2-7
CDR3 DNA: TGTGCCAGCAGTACACAGGGATCCCTCTACGAGCAGTACTTC
CDR3 protein: CASSTQGSLYEQYF

clone size: few
V gene: TRBV28
D gene: .
J gene: TRBJ1-5
CDR3 DNA: TGTGCCAGCAGTTCCGGGGGCAATCAGCCCCAGCATTTT
CDR3 protein: CASSSGGNQPQHF

clone size: few
V gene: TRBV7-2
D gene: .
J gene: TRBJ1-5
CDR3 DNA: TGTGCCAGCAGCCCCGCGAATCAGCCCCAGCATTTT
CDR3 protein: CASSPANQPQHF

clone size: .
V gene: TRBV6-1
D gene: .
J gene: TRBJ1-1
CDR3 DNA: TGTGCCAGCACCCCCGGTGGTACTGAAGCTTTCTTT
CDR3 protein: CASTPGGTEAFF

clone size: few
V gene: TRBV12-5
D gene: TRBD1
J gene: TRBJ1-4
CDR3 DNA: TGTGCTAGTGGTTTGGTACTTTGGGACAGTCCTGAAAAACTGTTTTTT
CDR3 protein: CASGLVLWDSPEKLFF

clone size: few
V gene: TRBV27
D gene: TRBD1
J gene: TRBJ1-4
CDR3 DNA: TGTGCCAGCAGAACCACAGGGGATGAAAAACTGTTTTTT
CDR3 protein: CASRTTGDEKLFF

clone size: .
V gene: TRBV6-1
D gene: TRBD1
J gene: TRBJ2-7
CDR3 DNA: TGTGCCAGCAGTGAGTCGGGGCAGGGGGCCTACGAGCAGTACTTC
CDR3 protein: CASSESGQGAYEQYF

clone size: few
V gene: TRBV5-8
D gene: .
J gene: TRBJ1-2
CDR3 DNA: TGTGCCAGCAGCCTTATTTTACAGCTAACAATTACCTATGGCTACACCTTC
CDR3 protein: CASSLILQLTITYGYTF

clone size: .
V gene: TRBV6-6
D gene: .
J gene: TRBJ2-4
CDR3 DNA: TGTGCCAGCTTCCTGGGGGGGGCTCGGAACATTCAGTACTTC
CDR3 protein: CASFLGGARNIQYF

clone size: .
V gene: TRBV9
D gene: .
J gene: TRBJ2-7
CDR3 DNA: TGTGCCAGCAGTAAGACGCCGGTTGGGGGGTCTAACGAGCAGTACTTC
CDR3 protein: CASSKTPVGGSNEQYF

clone size: few
V gene: TRBV9
D gene: .
J gene: TRBJ2-7
CDR3 DNA: TGTGCCAGCAGCGCCGGCCGGGGTCGGGACGAGCAGTACTTC
CDR3 protein: CASSAGRGRDEQYF

clone size: .
V gene: TRBV18
D gene: .
J gene: TRBJ1-1
CDR3 DNA: TGTGCCAGCTCAACGCCAGGGGTTACCTCCCCTGCTTTCTTT
CDR3 protein: CASSTPGVTSPAFF

clone size: few
V gene: TRBV30
D gene: .
J gene: TRBJ1-1
CDR3 DNA: TGTGCCTGGACTAAGGGGCTGGGCACTGAAGCTTTCTTT
CDR3 protein: CAWTKGLGTEAFF

clone size: .
V gene: TRBV2
D gene: TRBD2
J gene: TRBJ2-3
CDR3 DNA: TGTGCCAGCAGGAGGGATAGCGGGAGTGTATCAGATACGCAGTATTTT
CDR3 protein: CASRRDSGSVSDTQYF